The present TCR beta chain was sequenced within a study of beta chain features in type 1 diabetes. Study-level results: The naive, central memory and Treg TCRB repertoires showed an apparent similarity that was greater among patients than among healthy donors. There was a moderate but significant shortening of TCRB CDR3s in all four CD4+ subsets of Type 1 diabetes patients.

Turning to this clone: Its cognate antigen is unknown.

This CDR3 spans 14 amino acids. The ends were cut back, 6 bases at V and 0 bases at J, with 14 bases in the middle. Germline CDR1 is SQVTM and CDR2 is ANQGSEA. Every bit of the isolated RNA underwent reverse transcription, so sequencing read expressed TCRB transcripts. Clones were read by immunoSEQ multiplex PCR, and TCRdb kept only the in-frame ones, dropping some. The repertoire has around 150,000 clones, 63% of them found once; the top ten carry about 0.089%. J is TRBJ1-1 and V is TRBV29-1, with a possible D match to TRBD1 (5 bases). The receptor's source is a man under 40 with type 1 diabetes. The sample consisted of naive CD4+ T cells from blood. CDR3 in amino acids: CSVGEMVMNTEAFF. CDR3 nucleotide sequence: TGCAGCGTAGGGGAGATGGTCATGAACACTGAAGCTTTCTTT.